There are a few counts of the clone carrying this TCR beta chain. TCRdb re-derived calls from the RT-PCR reads in MiXCR, one entry per CDR3 protein. The table lists about 160,000 distinct CDR3 sequences, roughly 24% of them singletons. Germline trimming cut 0 bases from V and 3 bases from J; bases unmatched to any gene: 8. The CDR3 totals 15 residues. Germline CDR1 is DFQATT and CDR2 is SNEGSKA (reference sequence). This sample is drawn from a study of patients and donors after allogeneic stem cell transplantation. This rearrangement joins TRBV20-1 to TRBJ2-7, with 7 bases matching TRBD1. The sample was blood, either unsorted or a sorted T cell fraction (not recorded which). The receptor was derived from a human donor who was either an allogeneic HSCT recipient or a stem cell or donor lymphocyte infusion donor (not recorded which). It is not recorded whose cells these are; they may come from a transplant donor. The CDR3 region is CSARDLAGGFYEQYF. CDR3 DNA: TGCAGTGCTAGAGATTTGGCAGGGGGATTCTACGAGCAGTACTTC.